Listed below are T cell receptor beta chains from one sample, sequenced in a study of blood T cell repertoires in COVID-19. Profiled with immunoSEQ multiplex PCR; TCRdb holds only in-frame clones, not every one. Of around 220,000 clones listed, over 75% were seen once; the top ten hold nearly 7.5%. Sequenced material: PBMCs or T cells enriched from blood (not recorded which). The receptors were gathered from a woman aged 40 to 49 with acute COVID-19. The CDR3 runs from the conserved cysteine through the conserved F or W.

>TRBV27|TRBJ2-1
CASRRAGHEQFF
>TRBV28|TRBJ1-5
CASSPWTGNQPQHF
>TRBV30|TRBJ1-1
CAWAGGQHTEAFF
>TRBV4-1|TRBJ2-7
CASSQDWVRQGYEQYF
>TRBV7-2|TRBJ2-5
CASSYDGLAGTQYF
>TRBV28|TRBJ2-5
CASSLGQIQETQYF
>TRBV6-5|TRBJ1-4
CASSYIQGSEKLFF
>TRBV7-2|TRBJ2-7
CASSLDRVYEQYF
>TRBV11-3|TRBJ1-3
CASSFQGGSGNTIYF
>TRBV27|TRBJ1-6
CASSLGGLGSPLHF
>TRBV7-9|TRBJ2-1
CASSLATGGNPEQFF
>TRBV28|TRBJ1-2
CASSSQGYGYTF
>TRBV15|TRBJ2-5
CATSRDLTGGRETQYF
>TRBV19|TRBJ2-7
CASSSGTGGIYEQYF
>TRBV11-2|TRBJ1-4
CASSLAQGINEKLFF
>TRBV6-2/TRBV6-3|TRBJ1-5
CASSYSRQGLGQPQHF
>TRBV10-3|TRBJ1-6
CATKNRGLESPLHF
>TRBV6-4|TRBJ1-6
CASSGGSGNSPLHF
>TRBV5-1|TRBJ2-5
CASSEGTRDGTQYF
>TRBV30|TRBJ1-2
CAWNIGQGTGYTF
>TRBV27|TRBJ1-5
CASSSQGYQPQHF
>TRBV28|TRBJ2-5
CASSPGPGTSALVETQYF
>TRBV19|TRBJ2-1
CASSVPGLVNEQFF
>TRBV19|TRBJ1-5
CASTLTGRTNQPQHF
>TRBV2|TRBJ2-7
CASSPSTGSYEQYF
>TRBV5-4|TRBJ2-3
CASSSIQQGPPWYTQYF
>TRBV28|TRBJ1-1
CASSFPANRRLNTEAFF
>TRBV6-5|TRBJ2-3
CASSFSGGREDTQYF
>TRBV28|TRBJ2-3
CASSLLAGGGDTQYF
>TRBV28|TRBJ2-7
CASSLAVGTGAFSYEQYF
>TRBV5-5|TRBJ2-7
CASSLFGTSYEQYF
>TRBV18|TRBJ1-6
CASSPFGQGRSPLHF
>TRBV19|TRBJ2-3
CASSFPGGRADTQYF
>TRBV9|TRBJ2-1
CASSVAGGGEQFF
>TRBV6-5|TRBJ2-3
CASRVAGGLQDTQYF
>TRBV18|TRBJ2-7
CASSSGTGYEQYF
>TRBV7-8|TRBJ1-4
CASSLLTGSEKLFF
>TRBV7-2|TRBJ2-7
CASSLRAGVTYEQYF
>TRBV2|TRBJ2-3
CASSVDRPPLYF
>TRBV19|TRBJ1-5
CASSGTGGNQPQHF
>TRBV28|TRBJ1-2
CASSLIREGHGYTF
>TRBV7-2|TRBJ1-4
CASSLTPTAGTYEKLFF
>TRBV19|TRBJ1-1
CASSLDSFPFTEAFF